This T cell receptor (beta chain) was observed in a study of cytomegalovirus exposure and HLA in healthy donors. Study-level findings and limits: Analyzed later, association rates of TCRs varied across HLA loci, with DRB1 most and HLA-C fewest. Association of a missense DCLRE1C variant with TCR beta V- and J-gene trimming was reported in a later analysis.

The CDR3 covers 15 residues. In germline, CDR1 is MNHNS, CDR2 SASEGT. The V gene end was trimmed by 6 bases and the J gene end by 4 bases; junction bases not matched to a gene: 6. Regarding this clone: What it binds is not known.

The PCR used 60 Vbeta and 13 Jbeta primers. The protocol was immunoSEQ multiplex PCR, while the TCRdb copy is restricted to in-frame clones and leaves out a portion. Here the sample spans 100,000 to 150,000 clones, roughly four fifths being singletons. The chain links TRBV6-1 to TRBJ2-3; TRBD2 agrees at 11 bases. This TCR was sampled from a woman between 35 and 50 years old in good health and CMV-seropositive. The specimen was PBMCs. CDR3 in DNA: TGTGCCAGCAGCTTCTATAGCGGGGGGGCAGATACGCAGTATTTT. Translating gives CASSFYSGGADTQYF.